This TCR beta chain came from a study of cytomegalovirus exposure and HLA in healthy donors. Whole-study findings and limits: In vitro confirmation showed a few CMV-associated chains to be CMV antigen specific.

Trimming at V came to 6 bases and at J to 0 bases, leaving 11 bases not matched to a gene. The germline V gene encodes CDR1 SGHRS and CDR2 YFSETQ. This CDR3 contains 17 residues. Only in-frame clones appear in the TCRdb table, and some are missing; sequencing was by immunoSEQ multiplex PCR. The table records 220,000 or so clones, around 86% of them present only once. As concerns this clone: Its antigen is unknown.

The source is a woman under 30 in good health and CMV-seropositive. The sequenced sample was PBMCs. V and J are TRBV5-1 and TRBJ2-3; TRBD2 agrees at 9 bases. The CDR3 protein is CASNAVVAGGSTDTQYF. The CDR3 DNA reads TGCGCCAGCAACGCAGTGGTGGCGGGAGGGAGCACAGATACGCAGTATTTT.